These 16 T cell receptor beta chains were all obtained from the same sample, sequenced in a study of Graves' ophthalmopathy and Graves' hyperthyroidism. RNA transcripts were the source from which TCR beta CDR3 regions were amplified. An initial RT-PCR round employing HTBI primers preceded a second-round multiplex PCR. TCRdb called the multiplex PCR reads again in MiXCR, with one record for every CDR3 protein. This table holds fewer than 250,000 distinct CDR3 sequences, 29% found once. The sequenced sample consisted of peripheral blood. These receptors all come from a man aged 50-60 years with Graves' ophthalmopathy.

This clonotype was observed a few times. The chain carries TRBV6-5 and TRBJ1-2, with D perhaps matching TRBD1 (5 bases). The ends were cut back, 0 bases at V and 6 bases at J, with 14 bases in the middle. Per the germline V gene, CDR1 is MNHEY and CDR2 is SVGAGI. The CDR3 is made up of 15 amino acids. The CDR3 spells CASSYSGGRNDGYTF. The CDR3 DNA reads TGTGCCAGCAGTTACTCGGGGGGGAGGAATGATGGCTACACCTTC.

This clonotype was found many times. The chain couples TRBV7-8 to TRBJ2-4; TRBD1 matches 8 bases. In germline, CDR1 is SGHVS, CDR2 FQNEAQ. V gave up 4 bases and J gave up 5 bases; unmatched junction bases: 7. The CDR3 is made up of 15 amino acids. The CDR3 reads CASSSEDRAQNIQYF. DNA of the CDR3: TGTGCCAGCAGCTCCGAGGACAGGGCGCAAAACATTCAGTACTTC.

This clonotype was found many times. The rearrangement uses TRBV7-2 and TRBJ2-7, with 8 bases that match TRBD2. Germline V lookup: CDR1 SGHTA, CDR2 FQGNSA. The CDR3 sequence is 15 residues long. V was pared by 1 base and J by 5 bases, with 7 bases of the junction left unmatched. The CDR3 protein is CASSLDEREIDEQYF. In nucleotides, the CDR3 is TGTGCCAGCAGCTTAGATGAGCGGGAGATCGACGAGCAGTACTTC.

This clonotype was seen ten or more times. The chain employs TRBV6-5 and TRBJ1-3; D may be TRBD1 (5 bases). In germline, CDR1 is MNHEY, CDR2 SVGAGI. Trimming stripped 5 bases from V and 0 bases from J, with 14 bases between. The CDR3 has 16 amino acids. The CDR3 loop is CASSPIGTFSGNTIYF. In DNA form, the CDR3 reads TGTGCCAGCAGTCCCATAGGGACTTTCTCTGGAAACACCATATATTTT.

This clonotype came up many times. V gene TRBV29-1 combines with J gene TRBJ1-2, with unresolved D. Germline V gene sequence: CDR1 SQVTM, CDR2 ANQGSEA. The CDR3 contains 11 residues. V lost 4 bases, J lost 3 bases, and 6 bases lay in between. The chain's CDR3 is CSVGADYGYTF. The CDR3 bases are TGCAGCGTTGGGGCAGACTATGGCTACACCTTC.

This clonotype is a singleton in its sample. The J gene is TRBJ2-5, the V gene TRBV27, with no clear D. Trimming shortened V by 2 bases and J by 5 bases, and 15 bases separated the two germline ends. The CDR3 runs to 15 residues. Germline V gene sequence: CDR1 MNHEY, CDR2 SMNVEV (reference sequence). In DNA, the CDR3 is TGTGCCAGCAGTTTAACCAGGACCGACGGGGAGACCCAGTACTTC. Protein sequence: CASSLTRTDGETQYF.

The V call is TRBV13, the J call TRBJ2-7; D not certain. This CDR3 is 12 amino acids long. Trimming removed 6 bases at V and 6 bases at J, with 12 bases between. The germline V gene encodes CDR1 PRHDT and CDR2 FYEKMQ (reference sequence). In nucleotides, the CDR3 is TGTGCCAGCAGTTACGGAATCGGCGAGCAGTACTTC. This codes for CASSYGIGEQYF.

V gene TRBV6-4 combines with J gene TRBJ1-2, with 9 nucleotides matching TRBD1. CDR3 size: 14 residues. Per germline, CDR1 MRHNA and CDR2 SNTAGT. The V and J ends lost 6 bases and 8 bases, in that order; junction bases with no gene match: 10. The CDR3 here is CASSIRTGELGYTF. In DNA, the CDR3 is TGTGCCAGCAGCATTCGGACAGGGGAACTCGGCTACACCTTC.

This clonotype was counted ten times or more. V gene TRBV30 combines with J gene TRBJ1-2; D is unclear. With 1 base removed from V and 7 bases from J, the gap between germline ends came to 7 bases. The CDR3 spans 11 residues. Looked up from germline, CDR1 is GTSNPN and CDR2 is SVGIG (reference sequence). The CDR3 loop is CAWSDSAGYTF. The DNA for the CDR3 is TGTGCCTGGAGTGACAGTGCTGGCTACACCTTC.

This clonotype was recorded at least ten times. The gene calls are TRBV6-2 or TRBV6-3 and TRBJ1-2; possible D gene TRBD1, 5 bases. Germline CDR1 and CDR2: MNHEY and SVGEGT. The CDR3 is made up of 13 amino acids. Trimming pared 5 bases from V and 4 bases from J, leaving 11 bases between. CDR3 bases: TGTGCCAGCAGTACAGGCGACTTCTATGGCTACACCTTC. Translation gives CASSTGDFYGYTF.

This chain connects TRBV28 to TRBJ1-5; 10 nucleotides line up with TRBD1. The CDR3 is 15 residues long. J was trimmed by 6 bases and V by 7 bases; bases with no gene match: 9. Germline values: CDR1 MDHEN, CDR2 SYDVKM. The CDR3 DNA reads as TGTGCCAGCACTCCTGGGACAGGGGTCGGTCAGCCCCAGCATTTT. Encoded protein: CASTPGTGVGQPQHF.

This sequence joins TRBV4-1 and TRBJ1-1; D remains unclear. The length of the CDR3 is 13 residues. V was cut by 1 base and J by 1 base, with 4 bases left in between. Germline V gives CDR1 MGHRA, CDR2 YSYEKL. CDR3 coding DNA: TGCGCCAGCAGCCAAGGGGAGAACACTGAAGCTTTCTTT. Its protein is CASSQGENTEAFF.

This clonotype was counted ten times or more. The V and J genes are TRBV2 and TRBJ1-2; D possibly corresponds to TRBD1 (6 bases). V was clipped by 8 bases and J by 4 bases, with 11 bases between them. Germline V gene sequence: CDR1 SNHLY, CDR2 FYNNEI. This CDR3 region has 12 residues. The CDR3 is CASQGRTYGYTF. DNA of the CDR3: TGTGCCAGCCAGGGGCGCACCTATGGCTACACCTTC.

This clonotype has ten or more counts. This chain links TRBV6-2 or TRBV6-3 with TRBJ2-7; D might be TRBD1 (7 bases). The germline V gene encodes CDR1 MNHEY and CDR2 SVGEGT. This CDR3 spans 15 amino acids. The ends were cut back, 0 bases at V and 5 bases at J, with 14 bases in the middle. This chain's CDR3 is CASSYSTQGGHEQYF. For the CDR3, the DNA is TGTGCCAGCAGTTACTCAACGCAGGGGGGCCACGAGCAGTACTTC.

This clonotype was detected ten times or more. The CDR3 coding sequence is TGTGCCAGCAGTTCCCCCTCCGGACAGGGCGGCGAGCAGTACTTC. Amino acids: CASSSPSGQGGEQYF. The genes are TRBV28 and TRBJ2-7, with 8 bases that match TRBD1. CDR3 size: 15 residues. With V trimmed by 4 bases and J by 6 bases, 11 bases remained unmatched. The germline CDR1 and CDR2 sequences are MDHEN and SYDVKM.

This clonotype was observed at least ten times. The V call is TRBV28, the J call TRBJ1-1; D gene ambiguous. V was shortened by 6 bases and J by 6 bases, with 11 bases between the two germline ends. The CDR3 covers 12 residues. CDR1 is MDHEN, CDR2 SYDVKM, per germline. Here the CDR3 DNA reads TGTGCCAGCAGGCGGGAAATATCTGAAGCTTTCTTT. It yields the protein CASRREISEAFF.